The rows below give T cell receptor beta chains drawn from one sample of a study of T cell responses to AZD1222 COVID-19 vaccine. Some clones are missing from TCRdb's copy, which holds only in-frame ones; the method was immunoSEQ multiplex PCR. The sample has approximately 74,000 clones; 70% to 90% are singletons. Source: peripheral blood, taken on day 0 of AZD1222 vaccination. Receptors originate from an adult in good health. Both conserved end residues are part of each CDR3. A D gene is named only where the DNA matches it firmly. Rows may omit the clone size; those that give it use once, few, many or a size class.

d_call: TRBD1; j_call: TRBJ1-4; clone_size: .; v_call: TRBV5-5; cdr3_nt: TGTGCCAGCAGCTTGGTAGTGACAGGGGGCGAAAAACTGTTTTTT; cdr3_aa: CASSLVVTGGEKLFF
d_call: .; j_call: TRBJ1-5; clone_size: .; v_call: TRBV18; cdr3_nt: TGTGCCAGCTCACCGGGCTGGGGGAAGGATCAGCCCCAGCATTTT; cdr3_aa: CASSPGWGKDQPQHF
d_call: .; j_call: TRBJ2-7; clone_size: .; v_call: TRBV4-1; cdr3_nt: TGCGCCAGCAGCACAGGGACCGCACAGCGGCAGTACTTC; cdr3_aa: CASSTGTAQRQYF
d_call: .; j_call: TRBJ1-2; clone_size: .; v_call: TRBV6-5; cdr3_nt: TGTGCCAGCAGTTACTCGATGTTATCTGGCTACACCTTC; cdr3_aa: CASSYSMLSGYTF
d_call: .; j_call: TRBJ2-7; clone_size: .; v_call: TRBV20-1; cdr3_nt: TGCAGTGCTAGCCCCAACCCCGAGCAGTACTTC; cdr3_aa: CSASPNPEQYF
d_call: .; j_call: TRBJ1-3; clone_size: .; v_call: TRBV7-2; cdr3_nt: TGTGCCAGCAGTGGTGACAGGGGAAACACCATATATTTT; cdr3_aa: CASSGDRGNTIYF
d_call: .; j_call: TRBJ1-1; clone_size: once; v_call: TRBV27; cdr3_nt: TGTGCCACCCACCGGTTTGCGGCGAGTATGAACACTGAAGCTTTCTTT; cdr3_aa: CATHRFAASMNTEAFF
d_call: .; j_call: TRBJ2-1; clone_size: .; v_call: TRBV13; cdr3_nt: TGTGCCAGCAGCTGGGGTCAGTCCGGAGGCCCCTACAATGAGCAGTTCTTC; cdr3_aa: CASSWGQSGGPYNEQFF
d_call: .; j_call: TRBJ1-1; clone_size: .; v_call: TRBV3-1/TRBV3-2; cdr3_nt: TGTGCCAGTGGGGGATCCGGCACTGAAGCTTTCTTT; cdr3_aa: CASGGSGTEAFF
d_call: .; j_call: TRBJ2-1; clone_size: .; v_call: TRBV13; cdr3_nt: TGTGCCAGCAGCTTAGGCGGGGGATCCTACAATGAGCAGTTCTTC; cdr3_aa: CASSLGGGSYNEQFF
d_call: TRBD2; j_call: TRBJ2-3; clone_size: .; v_call: TRBV29-1; cdr3_nt: TGCAGCGTTGACACTAGCGGCTCGGGTACGCAGTATTTT; cdr3_aa: CSVDTSGSGTQYF
d_call: TRBD1; j_call: TRBJ1-5; clone_size: .; v_call: TRBV19; cdr3_nt: TGTGCCAGTAGACAGGGGGCAGTACAGCCCCAGCATTTT; cdr3_aa: CASRQGAVQPQHF
d_call: TRBD1; j_call: TRBJ1-2; clone_size: .; v_call: TRBV4-2; cdr3_nt: TGTGCCAGCAGCCGAAGCCCGGGACAGGGGGACGGCTACACCTTC; cdr3_aa: CASSRSPGQGDGYTF
d_call: TRBD1; j_call: TRBJ1-1; clone_size: .; v_call: TRBV5-8; cdr3_nt: TGTGCCAGCAGCTTACAGGGGGAGGGCACTGAAGCTTTCTTT; cdr3_aa: CASSLQGEGTEAFF
d_call: .; j_call: TRBJ1-4; clone_size: once; v_call: TRBV19; cdr3_nt: TGTGCCAGTAGTGTTCGACTGGAGAGTCGTTTACTGTTTTTT; cdr3_aa: CASSVRLESRLLFF
d_call: TRBD2; j_call: TRBJ2-1; clone_size: .; v_call: TRBV7-2; cdr3_nt: TGTGCCAGCAGCTTAGCGGCGGGAGGGTACAATGAGCAGTTCTTC; cdr3_aa: CASSLAAGGYNEQFF
d_call: .; j_call: TRBJ1-5; clone_size: .; v_call: TRBV4-3; cdr3_nt: TGCGCCAGCAGCGCAATGGTGACCAATCAGCCCCAGCATTTT; cdr3_aa: CASSAMVTNQPQHF
d_call: .; j_call: TRBJ1-2; clone_size: .; v_call: TRBV30; cdr3_nt: TGTGCCTGGAGTGTTAGGTTCCATGGCTACACCTTC; cdr3_aa: CAWSVRFHGYTF
d_call: TRBD1; j_call: TRBJ1-2; clone_size: .; v_call: TRBV5-1; cdr3_nt: TGCGCCAGCAGCTTGTCAGGGGGACCTAACTATGGCTACACCTTC; cdr3_aa: CASSLSGGPNYGYTF
d_call: .; j_call: TRBJ1-6; clone_size: once; v_call: TRBV7-2; cdr3_nt: TGTGCCAGCAGCTTAGCCAGGACTCAGGGGAATTCACCCCTCCACTTT; cdr3_aa: CASSLARTQGNSPLHF
d_call: TRBD1; j_call: TRBJ1-1; clone_size: .; v_call: TRBV11-2; cdr3_nt: TGTGCCAGCAGCTCCCGACAGGGTCATACTGAAGCTTTCTTT; cdr3_aa: CASSSRQGHTEAFF
d_call: .; j_call: TRBJ1-1; clone_size: .; v_call: TRBV7-2; cdr3_nt: TGTGCCAGCAGCTTCCTCAAGAACACTGAAGCTTTCTTT; cdr3_aa: CASSFLKNTEAFF
d_call: TRBD1; j_call: TRBJ2-1; clone_size: once; v_call: TRBV24-1; cdr3_nt: TGTGCCACCAGTGATCCACAGGGGAGCTCCTACAATGAGCAGTTCTTC; cdr3_aa: CATSDPQGSSYNEQFF
d_call: TRBD1; j_call: TRBJ2-7; clone_size: .; v_call: TRBV6-5; cdr3_nt: TGTGCCAGCGGCCGGGACAGGGGGTACGAGCAGTACTTC; cdr3_aa: CASGRDRGYEQYF
d_call: .; j_call: TRBJ2-7; clone_size: .; v_call: TRBV19; cdr3_nt: TGTGCCAGTAGTATAGATCCTACCTACGAGCAGTACTTC; cdr3_aa: CASSIDPTYEQYF
d_call: TRBD1; j_call: TRBJ2-5; clone_size: .; v_call: TRBV19; cdr3_nt: TGTGCCAGTAGTACGGGACAGGGGCACGAGACCCAGTACTTC; cdr3_aa: CASSTGQGHETQYF
d_call: .; j_call: TRBJ2-5; clone_size: .; v_call: TRBV7-6; cdr3_nt: TGTGCCAGCAGTTCAGGGGAAGAGACCCAGTACTTC; cdr3_aa: CASSSGEETQYF
d_call: .; j_call: TRBJ1-2; clone_size: once; v_call: TRBV30; cdr3_nt: TGTGCCCGAAACAGGGATACCCTTCTGTATGGCTACACCTTC; cdr3_aa: CARNRDTLLYGYTF
d_call: .; j_call: TRBJ1-2; clone_size: .; v_call: TRBV4-1; cdr3_nt: TGCGCCAGCAGCCAAGTGCAAACATCGGATGGCTACACCTTC; cdr3_aa: CASSQVQTSDGYTF
d_call: TRBD1; j_call: TRBJ2-7; clone_size: .; v_call: TRBV7-9; cdr3_nt: TGTGCCAGCAGCCCAGGACAGGGGAGTGTGATCGAGCAGTACTTC; cdr3_aa: CASSPGQGSVIEQYF
d_call: TRBD2; j_call: TRBJ2-1; clone_size: .; v_call: TRBV7-3; cdr3_nt: TGTGCCAGCAGCTTAACTAGCGGGGGAAACAATGAGCAGTTCTTC; cdr3_aa: CASSLTSGGNNEQFF
d_call: .; j_call: TRBJ2-2; clone_size: once; v_call: TRBV29-1; cdr3_nt: TGCAGCGTTGTCCCTCTCATGACAGGAACCACCGGGGAGCTGTTTTTT; cdr3_aa: CSVVPLMTGTTGELFF
d_call: TRBD1; j_call: TRBJ2-1; clone_size: .; v_call: TRBV7-9; cdr3_nt: TGTGCCAGCAGCTTAGGGACGACAGGGGACGATGAGCAGTTCTTC; cdr3_aa: CASSLGTTGDDEQFF
d_call: .; j_call: TRBJ2-6; clone_size: .; v_call: TRBV16; cdr3_nt: TGTGCCATAAGGCGGAGCTCTGGGGCCAACGTCCTGACTTTC; cdr3_aa: CAIRRSSGANVLTF
d_call: TRBD1; j_call: TRBJ2-7; clone_size: .; v_call: TRBV28; cdr3_nt: TGTGCCAGCAGTTTGTACGGGGACAGCTACGAGCAGTACTTC; cdr3_aa: CASSLYGDSYEQYF
d_call: .; j_call: TRBJ1-5; clone_size: .; v_call: TRBV20-1; cdr3_nt: TGCAGTGCCGGCCAGCCCCAGCATTTT; cdr3_aa: CSAGQPQHF
d_call: .; j_call: TRBJ2-2; clone_size: .; v_call: TRBV20-1; cdr3_nt: TGCAGTGCTAGTGAAGTTTCCACCGGGGAGCTGTTTTTT; cdr3_aa: CSASEVSTGELFF
d_call: .; j_call: TRBJ1-5; clone_size: .; v_call: TRBV2; cdr3_nt: TGTGCCAGCAGCGCAAATGGGGGCGACAATCAGCCCCAGCATTTT; cdr3_aa: CASSANGGDNQPQHF
d_call: TRBD1; j_call: TRBJ1-3; clone_size: once; v_call: TRBV24-1; cdr3_nt: TGTGCCACCAGTGACACAGGGACAGGGGACGTTTCCTCTGGAAACACCATATATTTT; cdr3_aa: CATSDTGTGDVSSGNTIYF
d_call: .; j_call: TRBJ1-1; clone_size: .; v_call: TRBV7-9; cdr3_nt: TGTGCCAGCAGCGGACACCCGGACACTGAAGCTTTCTTT; cdr3_aa: CASSGHPDTEAFF
d_call: .; j_call: TRBJ1-5; clone_size: .; v_call: TRBV10-3; cdr3_nt: TGTGCCATCAGTGAGTCAACCGGCGACTGGCCCCAGCATTTT; cdr3_aa: CAISESTGDWPQHF
d_call: .; j_call: TRBJ1-1; clone_size: .; v_call: TRBV7-3; cdr3_nt: TGTGCCAGCAGCTTAGGCGGTGACCTGGTGCTGTTT; cdr3_aa: CASSLGGDLVLF
d_call: .; j_call: TRBJ2-1; clone_size: .; v_call: TRBV6-2/TRBV6-3; cdr3_nt: TGTGCCAGCAGTTACGTCCGGTACAATGAGCAGTTCTTC; cdr3_aa: CASSYVRYNEQFF
d_call: TRBD1; j_call: TRBJ1-3; clone_size: .; v_call: TRBV4-1; cdr3_nt: TGCGCCAGCAGCCGGAGACAGGGGGCGGATGGAAACACCATATATTTT; cdr3_aa: CASSRRQGADGNTIYF
d_call: TRBD1; j_call: TRBJ1-2; clone_size: few; v_call: TRBV30; cdr3_nt: TGTGCCTCTGGAGAGGGTAGGGGGCACTATGGCTACACCTTC; cdr3_aa: CASGEGRGHYGYTF
d_call: .; j_call: TRBJ1-5; clone_size: once; v_call: TRBV11-2; cdr3_nt: TGTGCCAGCAGCTTAGAGAGTGGGCAGGTTGGTCAGCCCCAGCATTTT; cdr3_aa: CASSLESGQVGQPQHF
d_call: TRBD1; j_call: TRBJ2-3; clone_size: .; v_call: TRBV18; cdr3_nt: TGTGCCAGCTCCAGACAGGGCTACACAGATACGCAGTATTTT; cdr3_aa: CASSRQGYTDTQYF
d_call: .; j_call: TRBJ2-3; clone_size: .; v_call: TRBV27; cdr3_nt: TGTGCCAGCAGTTGGGATTATAGCACAGATACGCAGTATTTT; cdr3_aa: CASSWDYSTDTQYF
d_call: .; j_call: TRBJ1-3; clone_size: .; v_call: TRBV5-4; cdr3_nt: TGTGCCAGCAGCCAGGGACGAGGGTCTGGAAACACCATATATTTT; cdr3_aa: CASSQGRGSGNTIYF
d_call: TRBD2; j_call: TRBJ2-1; clone_size: once; v_call: TRBV19; cdr3_nt: TGTGCCAGTAGTTCTTACACCCGACTAGCGGGAGGGCCGGAGTTCTTC; cdr3_aa: CASSSYTRLAGGPEFF
d_call: TRBD2; j_call: TRBJ2-1; clone_size: .; v_call: TRBV12-5; cdr3_nt: TGTGCTAGTGGTTCTGGACTAGCCTATGGGGAGCAGTTCTTC; cdr3_aa: CASGSGLAYGEQFF